The clone carrying this T cell receptor beta chain has ten or more counts. No antigen is known for it. This beta chain is off target for a library built for alpha chains, so its abundance means little. This CDR3 is 14 amino acids long. CDR1 and CDR2 (germline): SGHRS, YFSETQ. Between the trimmed V and J ends, which lost 4 bases and 9 bases, there was a span of 16 bases. This record comes from a study of spatial heterogeneity in lung cancer. Study background: Detected sequences consistently included more beta-chain ones than alpha-chain ones. Study conclusions and caveats: Tumor mutation counts were tracked by expanded intratumoral alpha and beta TCR counts.

TCRdb processed the 5' RACE reads anew with MiXCR; each CDR3 protein has one entry. This table has approximately 7,000 distinct CDR3 sequences, roughly 13% appearing once. The time point here: sample taken at primary tumor resection. The J gene is TRBJ2-2, the V gene TRBV5-1, with D possibly being TRBD1 (5 bases). The source material was lung tumor tissue, sampled at surgery. The clonotype originates from a male donor with early-stage non-small cell lung cancer. The DNA for the CDR3 is TGCGCCAGCAGCCGGTTGGACCCAGGGCGGGAGCTGTTTTTT. Translated, it gives CASSRLDPGRELFF. The full variable domain, in which reference TRBV5-1 and TRBJ2-2 provide the parts outside the CDR3, is KAGVTQTPRYLIKTRGQQVTLSCSPISGHRSVSWYQQTPGQGLQFLFEYFSETQRNKGNFPGRFSGRQFSNSRSEMNVSTLELGDSALYLCASSRLDPGRELFFGEGSRLTVL.